The 24 T cell receptor beta chains presented below share a single source sample, sequenced in a study of CD8 T cells in ankylosing spondylitis. General study findings and limits: A TCR beta motif of under 10 highly homologous variants seemed to mark ankylosing spondylitis blood.

Their recognized antigens are unknown. From the 5' RACE reads, TCRdb called clonotypes with MiXCR, one entry per CDR3 protein. Of roughly 440,000 distinct CDR3 sequences in the sample, more than 15% were seen once. The source material was blood, either unsorted or a sorted T cell fraction (not recorded which). The source of these receptors is a male donor with ankylosing spondylitis.

V and J are TRBV19 and TRBJ2-7; 10 positions match TRBD1. V lost 4 bases to trimming and J lost 5 bases; unmatched junction nucleotides: 5. The CDR3 spans 14 residues. CDR1 LNHDA and CDR2 SQIVND come from the germline V gene (reference sequence). In nucleotides, the CDR3 is TGTGCCAGTAGTAACCGGGACAGGGGCCACGAGCAGTACTTC. This translates into CASSNRDRGHEQYF.

This clonotype was seen more than once but under ten times. This chain links TRBV20-1 with TRBJ2-3; no firm D call. Germline V lookup: CDR1 DFQATT, CDR2 SNEGSKA (reference sequence). Trimming removed 6 bases at V and 2 bases at J, with 6 bases between. The CDR3 extends over 11 amino acids. The CDR3 spells CSAASTDTQYF. The CDR3 DNA reads TGCAGTGCGGCATCCACAGATACGCAGTATTTT.

This clonotype was counted a single time. The chain is built from TRBV4-2 and TRBJ2-5, with D perhaps matching TRBD1 (6 bases). The assigned J gene may be wrong: the sequence end matches TRBJ2-1 better. Germline V gene lookup returns CDR1 LGHNA and CDR2 YNFKEQ. The CDR3 loop spans 16 amino acids. The CDR3 spells CASSQEGWTEQETQFF. CDR3 bases: TGTGCCAGCAGCCAAGAAGGATGGACAGAGCAAGAGACCCAGTTCTTC.

This clonotype came up many times. The J gene is TRBJ2-3, the V gene TRBV7-9; no firm D call. V was cut by 5 bases and J by 4 bases, with 10 bases left in between. CDR1 and CDR2 from the germline V gene are SEHNR and FQNEAQ (reference sequence). This CDR3 spans 13 amino acids. The CDR3 is CASSNGWADTQYF. The CDR3 nucleotides are TGTGCCAGCAGCAACGGGTGGGCAGATACGCAGTATTTT.

This clonotype has a handful of counts. This chain uses TRBV24-1 with TRBJ2-2; maybe TRBD1 (6 bases). This CDR3 has 14 amino acids. Germline lookup yields CDR1 KGHDR and CDR2 SFDVKD. The V end was cut by 4 bases, the J end by 6 bases, with 11 bases between. CDR3 region: CATSEPGVAGELFF. DNA of the CDR3: TGTGCCACCAGTGAACCAGGGGTGGCCGGGGAGCTGTTTTTT.

J is TRBJ2-7 and V is TRBV10-3, with no clear D. Germline CDR1 reads ENHRY; CDR2 reads SYGVKD. V lost 4 bases to trimming and J lost 6 bases, with 10 bases between them. The CDR3 runs 12 residues. CDR3 region: CAISGLGSEQYF. CDR3 coding DNA: TGTGCCATCAGTGGCCTTGGAAGCGAGCAGTACTTC.

The chain carries TRBV11-3 and TRBJ2-7; 11 bases fit TRBD2. The CDR3 has 17 amino acids. Trimming at V came to 4 bases and at J to 0 bases, leaving 8 bases not matched to a gene. Per the germline V gene, CDR1 is SGHNT and CDR2 is YENEEA. CDR3 loop: CASSSPKTSGDSYEQYF. The CDR3, as DNA: TGTGCCAGCAGCTCCCCCAAGACTAGCGGGGACTCCTACGAGCAGTACTTC.

This sequence joins TRBV27 and TRBJ1-1; 7 nucleotides align to TRBD1. CDR1 and CDR2 from the germline V gene are MNHEY and SMNVEV (reference sequence). V lost 7 bases, J lost 1 base, and 15 bases stayed unmatched. CDR3 length: 17 amino acids. For the CDR3, the DNA is TGTGCCAGCACCAGTCTGACATACAGGGGCCGGAACACTGAAGCTTTCTTT. This encodes CASTSLTYRGRNTEAFF.

The chain joins TRBV16 to TRBJ2-7; 7 bases are a match to TRBD2. The CDR3 is 16 residues long. CDR1 and CDR2 (germline): KGHSY, FQNENV. With V trimmed by 2 bases and J by 0 bases, 7 bases remained unmatched. The CDR3 sequence: CASSQGVPSGSYEQYF. DNA of the CDR3: TGTGCCAGCAGCCAAGGTGTTCCTAGCGGCTCCTACGAGCAGTACTTC.

The chain has TRBV20-1 and TRBJ2-3; D possibly corresponds to TRBD2 (6 bases). Germline V lookup: CDR1 DFQATT, CDR2 SNEGSKA (reference sequence). V was trimmed by 3 bases and J by 2 bases, leaving 12 bases between them. The CDR3 has 14 amino acids. Here the CDR3 DNA reads TGCAGTGCTAGGTGGCGGGAACACACAGATACGCAGTATTTT. Protein: CSARWREHTDTQYF.

In its sample, this clonotype was seen a few times. The genes are TRBV3-1 and TRBJ1-6; D ambiguous. The CDR3 spans 18 residues. The V end was cut by 4 bases, the J end by 0 bases, with 16 bases between. Per the germline V gene, CDR1 is LGHDT and CDR2 is YNNKEL (reference sequence). This CDR3 reads CASSPRATPSSYNSPLHF. CDR3 in DNA: TGTGCCAGCAGCCCTAGGGCCACCCCAAGCTCCTATAATTCACCCCTCCACTTT.

The CDR3 coding sequence is TGTGCCAGCAGCTTAGCCGGGGTTAGCAATCAGCCCCAGCATTTT. Its translation is CASSLAGVSNQPQHF. The V gene is TRBV7-9, the J gene TRBJ1-5; D unclear. This CDR3 has 15 amino acids. From germline, CDR1 is SEHNR and CDR2 FQNEAQ (reference sequence). V was shortened by 0 bases and J by 0 bases, with 6 bases between the two germline ends.

This clonotype was counted ten times or more. This rearrangement joins TRBV11-1 to TRBJ2-7; D is possibly TRBD1 (5 bases). V lost 3 bases, J lost 6 bases, and 18 bases lay in between. Germline loops: CDR1 SGHAT, CDR2 FQDESV (reference sequence). This CDR3 has 15 amino acids. The CDR3 protein is CASSLSAREWSEQYF. CDR3 coding DNA: TGTGCCAGCAGCTTGTCCGCCAGGGAATGGAGCGAGCAGTACTTC.

This clonotype was seen ten or more times. Its ends do not fully match the called genes, so a read error is possible. The genes are TRBV5-1 and TRBJ1-1; weak D call: TRBD1 (5 bases). Germline V CDR1 and CDR2: SGHRS, YFSETQ. This CDR3 is 14 amino acids long. The CDR3 sequence is CASSLAGPNTEAFF. CDR3 nucleotides: TGTGCCAGCAGTTTGGCAGGGCCGAACACTGAAGCTTTCTTT.

This clonotype was recorded at least ten times. This rearrangement joins TRBV12-3 or TRBV12-4 to TRBJ1-5; tentatively, D is TRBD1 (5 bases). The CDR3 consists of 14 residues. V dropped 8 bases and J dropped 4 bases, with 15 bases sitting between them. This chain's CDR3 is CASVENGANQPQHF. The CDR3 DNA follows: TGTGCCAGCGTGGAGAACGGGGCTAATCAGCCCCAGCATTTT.

Only a few counts were recorded for this clonotype. This sequence joins TRBV5-1 and TRBJ2-5; TRBD2 agrees at 8 bases. V was pared by 1 base and J by 4 bases, with 12 bases of the junction left unmatched. This CDR3 spans 17 amino acids. The germline CDR1 and CDR2 sequences are SGHRS and YFSETQ. CDR3 in amino acids: CASSLQTSGQGGETQYF. The DNA for the CDR3 is TGCGCCAGCAGCTTGCAAACTAGCGGCCAGGGAGGAGAGACCCAGTACTTC.

The chain joins TRBV5-1 to TRBJ2-3; a weak D match, TRBD2 (5 bases). CDR3 length: 15 amino acids. V was pared by 0 bases and J by 1 base, with 9 bases between. Germline loops: CDR1 SGHRS, CDR2 YFSETQ. CDR3 in amino acids: CASSLGGDRTDTQYF. As DNA, the CDR3 is TGCGCCAGCAGCTTGGGGGGAGACCGCACAGATACGCAGTATTTT.

This clonotype has a handful of counts. This chain uses TRBV11-1 with TRBJ2-1, with TRBD2 matching over 10 bases. Germline lookup yields CDR1 SGHAT and CDR2 FQDESV (reference sequence). This CDR3 has 17 residues. The V and J ends lost 6 bases and 2 bases, in that order; junction bases with no gene match: 10. Here the CDR3 DNA reads TGTGCCAGCAGTCAGTTCCCCGGGACTAGCGCCTACAATGAGCAGTTCTTC. Translated, it gives CASSQFPGTSAYNEQFF. The whole variable domain, filled in from reference TRBV11-1 and TRBJ2-1, reads EAEVAQSPRYKITEKSQAVAFWCDPISGHATLYWYRQILGQGPELLVQFQDESVVDDSQLPKDRFSAERLKGVDSTLKIQPAELGDSAMYLCASSQFPGTSAYNEQFFGPGTRLTVL.

In this sample, this clonotype turned up a few times. The chain's CDR3 is CASNNGGGNEQYF. DNA of the CDR3: TGCGCCAGCAACAACGGTGGGGGGAACGAGCAGTACTTC. J is TRBJ2-7 and V is TRBV5-1; D is possibly TRBD2 (6 bases). Germline CDR1 reads SGHRS; CDR2 reads YFSETQ. The ends were cut back, 6 bases at V and 5 bases at J, with 15 bases in the middle. This CDR3 spans 13 amino acids.

The J gene is TRBJ2-3, the V gene TRBV2; possible D gene TRBD2, 6 bases. This CDR3 is 14 amino acids long. The V and J ends lost 3 bases and 12 bases respectively, with 19 bases between them. Germline V gene lookup returns CDR1 SNHLY and CDR2 FYNNEI. The CDR3 coding sequence is TGTGCCAGCAGTGAGGGGGGTGTTCAGATCACTCAGTATTTT. This sequence encodes CASSEGGVQITQYF.

This clonotype was found many times. The chain links TRBV12-3 or TRBV12-4 to TRBJ1-5, with a weak D call TRBD1 (5 bases). V was shortened by 1 base and J by 8 bases, with 15 bases between the two germline ends. The CDR3 extends over 15 amino acids. The CDR3 DNA is TGTGCCAGCAGTTTAGGGGGGGGGATTAGTGAGCCCCAGCATTTT. As protein: CASSLGGGISEPQHF.

The J gene is TRBJ2-1, the V gene TRBV11-2; 11 positions match TRBD2. Germline-derived CDR1 and CDR2 are SGHAT and FQNNGV. The CDR3 length is 19 residues. V shed 5 bases and J 4 bases; nucleotides not matched to a gene: 16. The CDR3 DNA reads TGTGCCAGCAGCCGCCGAGGGGGGGCGACTAGCGGGACTTACAATGAGCAGTTCTTC. This encodes CASSRRGGATSGTYNEQFF.

The V call is TRBV4-2, the J call TRBJ2-5, with TRBD1 matching 7 bases. V was pared by 2 bases and J by 4 bases, with 1 base of the junction left unmatched. The germline V gene encodes CDR1 LGHNA and CDR2 YNFKEQ. The CDR3 covers 13 residues. The CDR3 region has the DNA TGTGCCAGCAGCCAAACAGGGGTAGAGACCCAGTACTTC. Amino acids: CASSQTGVETQYF.

This clonotype showed up many times. The chain links TRBV12-3 or TRBV12-4 to TRBJ1-1; the D gene is possibly TRBD1 (6 bases). The V and J ends lost 5 bases and 3 bases respectively, with 16 bases between them. This CDR3 has 15 amino acids. The CDR3 sequence: CASSPRRGLDTEAFF. DNA for the CDR3: TGTGCCAGCAGTCCACGCAGGGGATTAGACACTGAAGCTTTCTTT.